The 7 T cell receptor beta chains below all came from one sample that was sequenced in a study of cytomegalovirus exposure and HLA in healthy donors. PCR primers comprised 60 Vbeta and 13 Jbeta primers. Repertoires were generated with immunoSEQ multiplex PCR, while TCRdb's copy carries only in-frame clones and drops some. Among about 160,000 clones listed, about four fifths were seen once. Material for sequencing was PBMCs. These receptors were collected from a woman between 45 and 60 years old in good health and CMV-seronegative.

CDR3 nucleotide sequence: TGTGCCAGCAGCTCCAGGGGGGTGAAGTCCGACGAGCAGTACTTC. Its translation: CASSSRGVKSDEQYF. The chain employs TRBV5-6 and TRBJ2-7, with D perhaps TRBD1 (7 bases). Trimming stripped 3 bases from V and 5 bases from J, with 18 bases between. This CDR3 contains 15 residues. Per germline, CDR1 SGHDT and CDR2 YYEEEE.

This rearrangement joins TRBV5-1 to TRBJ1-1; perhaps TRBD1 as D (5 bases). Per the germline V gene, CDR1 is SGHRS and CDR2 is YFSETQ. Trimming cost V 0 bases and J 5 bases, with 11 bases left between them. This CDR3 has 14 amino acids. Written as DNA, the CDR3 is TGCGCCAGCAGCTTGGGTCAGGGTTGGACTGAAGCTTTCTTT. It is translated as CASSLGQGWTEAFF. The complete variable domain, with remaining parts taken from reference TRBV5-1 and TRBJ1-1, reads KAGVTQTPRYLIKTRGQQVTLSCSPISGHRSVSWYQQTPGQGLQFLFEYFSETQRNKGNFPGRFSGRQFSNSRSEMNVSTLELGDSALYLCASSLGQGWTEAFFGQGTRLTVV.

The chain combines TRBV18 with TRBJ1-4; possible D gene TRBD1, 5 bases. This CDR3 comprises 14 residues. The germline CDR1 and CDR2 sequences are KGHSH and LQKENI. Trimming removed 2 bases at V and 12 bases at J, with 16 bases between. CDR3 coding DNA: TGTGCCAGCTCACCAGTTTTGGCGGCGGGGGAACTGTTTTTT. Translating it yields CASSPVLAAGELFF.

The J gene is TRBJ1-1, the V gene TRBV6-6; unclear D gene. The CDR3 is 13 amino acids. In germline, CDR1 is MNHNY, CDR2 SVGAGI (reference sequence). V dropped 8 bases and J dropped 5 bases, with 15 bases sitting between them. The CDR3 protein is CASAGGRGTEAFF. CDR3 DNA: TGTGCCAGCGCCGGCGGGCGGGGTACTGAAGCTTTCTTT.

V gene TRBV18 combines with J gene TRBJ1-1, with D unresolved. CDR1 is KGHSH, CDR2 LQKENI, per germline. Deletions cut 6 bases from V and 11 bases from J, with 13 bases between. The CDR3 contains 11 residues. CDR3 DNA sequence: TGTGCCAGCTCGCCGGACTCGACCGCTTTCTTT. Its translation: CASSPDSTAFF.

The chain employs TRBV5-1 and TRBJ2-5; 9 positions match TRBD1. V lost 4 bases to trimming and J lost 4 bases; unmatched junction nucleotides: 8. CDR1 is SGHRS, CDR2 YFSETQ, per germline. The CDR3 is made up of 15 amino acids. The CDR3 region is CASSISQGAGETQYF. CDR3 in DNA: TGCGCCAGCAGCATATCACAGGGGGCCGGAGAGACCCAGTACTTC.

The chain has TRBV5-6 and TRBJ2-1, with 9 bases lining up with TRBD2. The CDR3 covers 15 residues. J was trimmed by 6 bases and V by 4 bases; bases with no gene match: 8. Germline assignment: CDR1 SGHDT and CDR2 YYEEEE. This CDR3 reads CASSHSGRSFNEQFF. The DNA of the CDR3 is TGTGCCAGCAGCCATAGCGGGAGAAGTTTCAATGAGCAGTTCTTC.